The clone carrying this T cell receptor (beta chain) was seen just once. Antigen specificity is unknown. The sample is drawn from a study of OX40 agonist ivuxolimab in advanced cancers. Overall study context: Participants could have had prior anti-PD-1, anti-PD-L1 or anti-CTLA-4 therapy, and roughly 40% had some.

Study observations and caveats: With doses of 0.1-3.0 mg/kg, partial responders showed among the lowest clonal expansion.

Profiling relied on immunoSEQ multiplex PCR, and the TCRdb table lists in-frame clones only, not all of them. This table has more than 75,000 clones, roughly 85% appearing once. This specimen was CD4+ or CD8+ T cells sorted from blood, taken in a trial of the OX40 agonist ivuxolimab. The sequence was collected from an adult with an advanced solid tumor such as melanoma, head and neck, liver or kidney cancer.

The chain's CDR3 is CATSRDRLGHTQYF. In nucleotides, the CDR3 is TGTGCCACCAGCAGAGATAGGCTAGGCCATACGCAGTATTTT. The chain couples TRBV15 to TRBJ2-3; D is unclear. The CDR3 contains 14 residues. The germline V gene has CDR1 LNHNV and CDR2 YYDKDF (reference sequence). V gave up 0 bases and J gave up 7 bases, with 11 bases separating them.